A single sample is the source of the 2 T cell receptor beta chains below, sequenced in a study of PD-L1 blockade in urothelial cancer. The data were produced by immunoSEQ multiplex PCR, yet TCRdb's version contains in-frame clones alone and is incomplete. This sample has about 38,000 clones, with about 86% found just once. Time point in this sample: peripheral blood 6 weeks after treatment start. Source: PBMCs, taken around atezolizumab (anti-PD-L1) treatment. All receptors come from a man aged 55 to 69 with urothelial cancer.

In its sample, this clone was seen once. The chain couples TRBV7-2 to TRBJ1-4, with 8 positions matching TRBD1. Germline V gives CDR1 SGHTA, CDR2 FQGNSA. CDR3 length: 15 amino acids. Unmatched junction bases numbered 2, after V lost 2 bases and J lost 3 bases. DNA for the CDR3: TGTGCCAGCAGCTTACGGACAGGGCCTAATGAAAAACTGTTTTTT. Its translation: CASSLRTGPNEKLFF.

J is TRBJ2-3 and V is TRBV11-2; possibly TRBD2 for D (6 bases). V was trimmed by 1 base and J by 4 bases, leaving 6 bases between them. Germline assignment: CDR1 SGHAT and CDR2 FQNNGV. The CDR3 length is 13 residues. DNA for the CDR3: TGTGCCAGCAGCTTAGCGGGGGCAGATACGCAGTATTTT. This gives the protein CASSLAGADTQYF.